Each of the 29 T cell receptor beta chains below was sequenced from the same sample in a study of cytomegalovirus exposure and HLA in healthy donors. PCR was performed using 60 Vbeta and 13 Jbeta primers. Produced via immunoSEQ multiplex PCR; TCRdb's table is partial and in-frame only. The sample shows about 120,000 clones, about 85% of them seen only once. The specimen sequenced was PBMCs. The receptors were gathered from a man aged 50-60 years in good health and CMV-seronegative.

The rearrangement links TRBV7-2 to TRBJ2-3; the match to TRBD2 covers 9 bases. After removal of 1 base from V and 2 bases from J, the junction contained 7 bases not matched to a gene. CDR1 is SGHTA, CDR2 FQGNSA, per germline. The CDR3 runs 17 residues. CDR3 coding DNA: TGTGCCAGCAGCTTAGGGCTAGCGGGACGGTCCACAGATACGCAGTATTTT. Residues: CASSLGLAGRSTDTQYF.

DNA for the CDR3: TGTGCCAGCACGAGGACTAGCGGGATCAATGAGCAGTTCTTC. Its translation is CASTRTSGINEQFF. The chain has TRBV27 and TRBJ2-1; TRBD2 agrees at 12 bases. V lost 7 bases and J lost 6; bases outside the gene matches: 4. CDR3 length equals 14 residues. Germline V gene lookup returns CDR1 MNHEY and CDR2 SMNVEV (reference sequence).

The genes are TRBV13 and TRBJ2-7; TRBD2 agrees at 10 bases. V lost 8 bases to trimming and J lost 4 bases; unmatched junction nucleotides: 5. The CDR3 length is 13 residues. Looked up from germline, CDR1 is PRHDT and CDR2 is FYEKMQ (reference sequence). The CDR3 DNA follows: TGTGCCAGCCTTCTAGCGGGAGAATACGAGCAGTACTTC. Amino acid sequence: CASLLAGEYEQYF.

The chain has TRBV6-7 and TRBJ1-6, with D hard to call. TRBV6-7 is an ORF; its function is uncertain. V was pared by 6 bases and J by 13 bases, with 7 bases between. This CDR3 region has 10 residues. The CDR3 nucleotides are TGTGCCAGCAGGGGCCGCCCCCTCCACTTT. This codes for CASRGRPLHF.

The chain couples TRBV28 to TRBJ2-7; 12 bases are shared with TRBD1. Looked up from germline, CDR1 is MDHEN and CDR2 is SYDVKM. V lost 2 bases, J lost 6 bases, and 5 bases stayed unmatched. This CDR3 contains 15 residues. The CDR3 protein is CASSLPGTGGAEQYF. The CDR3 DNA follows: TGTGCCAGCAGTTTACCCGGGACAGGGGGCGCCGAGCAGTACTTC.

The CDR3 sequence: CASSLAGTTNYGYTF. CDR3 in DNA: TGTGCCAGCAGCTTGGCTGGAACGACAAACTATGGCTACACCTTC. This chain joins TRBV5-6 and TRBJ1-2, with no clear D. The V and J ends lost 0 bases and 2 bases respectively, with 11 bases between them. Germline-derived CDR1 and CDR2 are SGHDT and YYEEEE. This CDR3 contains 15 residues.

V usage is TRBV11-2 and J usage is TRBJ2-7, with TRBD1 matching over 8 bases. Germline CDR1 is SGHAT and CDR2 is FQNNGV. The CDR3 spans 14 residues. V shed 3 bases and J 2 bases; nucleotides not matched to a gene: 3. The CDR3 here is CASSLGQATYEQYF. In nucleotides, the CDR3 is TGTGCCAGCAGCTTGGGACAGGCAACCTACGAGCAGTACTTC.

The chain couples TRBV7-7 to TRBJ2-1; 7 bases line up with TRBD1. CDR1 is SSHAT, CDR2 FNYEAQ, per germline (reference sequence). Unmatched junction bases numbered 6, after V lost 1 base and J lost 6 bases. CDR3 length equals 15 residues. The CDR3 sequence is CASSLGRGSFNEQFF. CDR3 coding DNA: TGTGCCAGCAGCTTAGGCAGGGGGAGTTTCAATGAGCAGTTCTTC.

The chain uses TRBV27 and TRBJ1-1; D remains ambiguous. In germline, CDR1 is MNHEY, CDR2 SMNVEV (reference sequence). The CDR3 length is 13 residues. V lost 3 bases, J lost 5 bases, and 10 bases lay in between. In nucleotides, the CDR3 is TGTGCCAGCAGTTTCAGTAGAGGAACTGAAGCTTTCTTT. Its protein is CASSFSRGTEAFF.

The chain is built from TRBV4-3 and TRBJ2-1, with 7 nucleotides matching TRBD1. The CDR3 length is 16 residues. Germline values: CDR1 LGHNA, CDR2 YSLEER. J gave up 4 bases and V 0 bases, and 6 bases lay outside the gene matches. CDR3 DNA sequence: TGCGCCAGCAGCCAAGAACAGGGGACAGCGTACAATGAGCAGTTCTTC. Residues: CASSQEQGTAYNEQFF.

The chain has TRBV5-4 and TRBJ1-2; D is ambiguous. The germline gives CDR1 SGHNT, CDR2 YYREEE (reference sequence). This CDR3 spans 13 amino acids. Trimming took off 4 bases at V and 8 bases at J, with 15 bases between the two ends. The DNA for the CDR3 is TGTGCCAGCAGCGGAGAGGCCAGAGGCGGCTACACCTTC. It is translated as CASSGEARGGYTF.

This sequence joins TRBV7-3 and TRBJ2-3; 10 bases map to TRBD2. With 5 bases clipped from V and 5 bases from J, the junction kept 13 bases outside the gene matches. CDR3 length: 17 residues. CDR1 and CDR2 from the germline V gene are SGHTA and FQGTGA. For the CDR3, the DNA is TGTGCCAGCAGCCTAATGGGGAGCGGGGGGGCTGGAGATACGCAGTATTTT. This sequence encodes CASSLMGSGGAGDTQYF.

The rearrangement links TRBV28 to TRBJ1-1; D gene unclear. CDR3 length: 15 residues. The V gene lost 2 bases and the J gene lost 0 bases, with 10 bases spanning the gap. The germline CDR1 and CDR2 sequences are MDHEN and SYDVKM. CDR3 region: CASSLNPEMNTEAFF. In DNA, the CDR3 is TGTGCCAGCAGTTTAAATCCGGAGATGAACACTGAAGCTTTCTTT.

V is TRBV5-1 and J is TRBJ2-3; D gene uncertain. Germline V gene lookup returns CDR1 SGHRS and CDR2 YFSETQ. The length of the CDR3 is 16 residues. Trimming removed 0 bases from V and 0 bases from J, with 11 bases in between. CDR3 sequence (DNA): TGCGCCAGCAGCTTGGAAGGCGGAATGAGCACAGATACGCAGTATTTT. Translated, it gives CASSLEGGMSTDTQYF. The full variable domain, with the rest looked up from reference TRBV5-1 and TRBJ2-3, is KAGVTQTPRYLIKTRGQQVTLSCSPISGHRSVSWYQQTPGQGLQFLFEYFSETQRNKGNFPGRFSGRQFSNSRSEMNVSTLELGDSALYLCASSLEGGMSTDTQYFGPGTRLTVL.

The rearrangement joins TRBV7-9 to TRBJ1-4; 7 bases line up with TRBD1. Germline V lookup: CDR1 SEHNR, CDR2 FQNEAQ (reference sequence). The CDR3 totals 17 residues. Unmatched junction bases numbered 9, after V lost 5 bases and J lost 0 bases. The CDR3 protein is CASSPGTDTTTNEKLFF. CDR3 DNA: TGTGCCAGCAGCCCCGGGACAGATACTACAACTAATGAAAAACTGTTTTTT. Using reference TRBV7-9 and TRBJ1-4 for the parts outside the CDR3, the full variable domain is DTGVSQNPRHKITKRGQNVTFRCDPISEHNRLYWYRQTLGQGPEFLTYFQNEAQLEKSRLLSDRFSAERPKGSFSTLEIQRTEQGDSAMYLCASSPGTDTTTNEKLFFGSGTQLSVL.

The chain links TRBV5-8 to TRBJ1-1; TRBD1 might be the D (5 bases). The length of the CDR3 is 15 residues. The germline V and J ends were trimmed by 8 bases and 2 bases, with 19 bases remaining between them. Germline V CDR1 and CDR2: SGHTS, YDEGEE. The CDR3 sequence: CASARLGLSNTEAFF. CDR3 coding DNA: TGTGCCAGTGCGCGGTTGGGACTGTCTAACACTGAAGCTTTCTTT.

V is TRBV28 and J is TRBJ2-6, with D perhaps matching TRBD2 (7 bases). The V end was cut by 5 bases, the J end by 2 bases, with 22 bases between. Looked up from germline, CDR1 is MDHEN and CDR2 is SYDVKM. The CDR3 totals 19 residues. In nucleotides, the CDR3 is TGTGCCAGCAGTCCCAATTCGGGGCAGGGGACTACTGGGGCCAACGTCCTGACTTTC. Its translation is CASSPNSGQGTTGANVLTF. Combining the CDR3 with reference TRBV28 and TRBJ2-6 gives the whole variable domain DVKVTQSSRYLVKRTGEKVFLECVQDMDHENMFWYRQDPGLGLRLIYFSYDVKMKEKGDIPEGYSVSREKKERFSLILESASTNQTSMYLCASSPNSGQGTTGANVLTFGAGSRLTVL.

The chain has TRBV4-3 and TRBJ2-5; D remains ambiguous. CDR1 LGHNA and CDR2 YSLEER come from the germline V gene. V lost 0 bases and J 4 bases, leaving 6 bases between the germline ends. This CDR3 has 13 residues. CDR3 coding DNA: TGCGCCAGCAGCCAAGATTTCTCAGAGACCCAGTACTTC. Its protein product is CASSQDFSETQYF.

The V gene is TRBV30, the J gene TRBJ2-1; 8 bases align to TRBD1. The CDR3 runs to 14 residues. CDR1 and CDR2 from the germline V gene are GTSNPN and SVGIG (reference sequence). The V and J ends lost 5 bases and 13 bases, in that order; junction bases with no gene match: 16. The CDR3 loop is CAWSGGNTFGEQFF. In DNA, the CDR3 is TGTGCCTGGTCAGGGGGCAACACTTTCGGGGAACAGTTCTTC.

The chain is built from TRBV6-5 and TRBJ2-3; D is unclear. The germline gives CDR1 MNHEY, CDR2 SVGAGI. The germline V and J ends were trimmed by 4 bases and 6 bases, with 8 bases remaining between them. This CDR3 has 12 amino acids. The chain's CDR3 is CASSSPPDTQYF. CDR3 sequence (DNA): TGTGCCAGCAGTTCCCCCCCGGATACGCAGTATTTT.

The rearrangement uses TRBV28 and TRBJ2-7; TRBD1 agrees at 9 bases. This CDR3 has 14 residues. The trim removed 6 bases at V and 0 bases at J, leaving 3 bases unmatched. Germline V gives CDR1 MDHEN, CDR2 SYDVKM. CDR3 protein: CASRGQGSSYEQYF. CDR3 nucleotide sequence: TGTGCCAGCAGGGGACAGGGCAGCTCCTACGAGCAGTACTTC.

The chain combines TRBV11-1 with TRBJ1-1; D not resolved. The germline gives CDR1 SGHAT, CDR2 FQDESV (reference sequence). The CDR3 extends over 19 amino acids. Trimming stripped 0 bases from V and 6 bases from J, with 26 bases between. Here the CDR3 reads CASSLARIRGTRVSSEAFF. CDR3 bases: TGTGCCAGCAGCTTAGCGAGGATAAGAGGCACCCGAGTAAGCTCTGAAGCTTTCTTT.

The chain uses TRBV6-5 and TRBJ2-7; D gene uncertain. Trimming shortened V by 6 bases and J by 6 bases, and 15 bases separated the two germline ends. CDR3 length equals 13 residues. Germline loops: CDR1 MNHEY, CDR2 SVGAGI. The CDR3 nucleotides are TGTGCCAGCAGAACGGTTAGTACGGGCGAGCAGTACTTC. This sequence encodes CASRTVSTGEQYF.

V is TRBV5-6 and J is TRBJ2-7; tentatively, D is TRBD1 (6 bases). The CDR3 totals 15 residues. The germline gives CDR1 SGHDT, CDR2 YYEEEE. Trimming stripped 3 bases from V and 2 bases from J, with 15 bases between. In DNA, the CDR3 is TGTGCCAGCAGCTCGACAGGTGTACGAACCTACGAGCAGTACTTC. Protein sequence: CASSSTGVRTYEQYF. The whole variable domain, remainder taken from reference TRBV5-6 and TRBJ2-7, is DAGVTQSPTHLIKTRGQQVTLRCSPKSGHDTVSWYQQALGQGPQFIFQYYEEEERQRGNFPDRFSGHQFPNYSSELNVNALLLGDSALYLCASSSTGVRTYEQYFGPGTRLTVT.

The chain uses TRBV5-6 and TRBJ2-6; maybe TRBD1 (7 bases). Germline-derived CDR1 and CDR2 are SGHDT and YYEEEE. The CDR3 length is 19 residues. Deletions cut 4 bases from V and 0 bases from J, with 20 bases between. The CDR3 bases are TGTGCCAGCAGCCAGCAGGAGGGGGCGGGAAGCTCTGGGGCCAACGTCCTGACTTTC. This sequence encodes CASSQQEGAGSSGANVLTF.

The rearrangement links TRBV5-4 to TRBJ2-5; 7 bases align to TRBD2. The CDR3 is made up of 15 amino acids. Germline V gene lookup returns CDR1 SGHNT and CDR2 YYREEE (reference sequence). With V trimmed by 7 bases and J by 1 base, 10 bases remained unmatched. CDR3: CASARLGGSQETQYF. The CDR3 DNA reads as TGTGCCAGCGCCCGCCTGGGAGGGTCCCAAGAGACCCAGTACTTC.

A single count supports this clone. The rearrangement uses TRBV7-3 and TRBJ2-3; D ambiguous. This CDR3 spans 14 amino acids. Germline V gene data show CDR1 as SGHTA and CDR2 as FQGTGA. V lost 1 base to trimming and J lost 1 base, with 6 bases between them. CDR3 amino acids: CASSLNAGTDTQYF. CDR3 coding DNA: TGTGCCAGCAGCTTAAATGCAGGCACAGATACGCAGTATTTT.

This rearrangement joins TRBV30 to TRBJ1-2; D remains ambiguous. V gave up 2 bases and J gave up 8 bases, with 6 bases separating them. This CDR3 comprises 10 residues. Germline loops: CDR1 GTSNPN, CDR2 SVGIG (reference sequence). Written as DNA, the CDR3 is TGTGCCTGGAGTCCACAAGGCTACACCTTC. Translation: CAWSPQGYTF.

This clone showed up just a few times. This chain uses TRBV27 with TRBJ2-4; 11 nucleotides line up with TRBD1. The CDR3 is made up of 16 amino acids. V shed 5 bases, J shed 1 base, and the junction held 4 bases outside the gene matches. Per germline, CDR1 MNHEY and CDR2 SMNVEV (reference sequence). CDR3 in DNA: TGTGCCAGCAGTCGGACAGGGGGCTTTGCCAAAAACATTCAGTACTTC. It yields the protein CASSRTGGFAKNIQYF.